This T cell receptor (beta chain) was sequenced in a study of blood T cells in healthy people across ages. Study-wide findings and caveats: Reliance upon unsorted PBMCs precluded definitive naive versus antigen-experienced comparison.

PCR was performed a second time for about 7 to 12 cycles using a sample-barcoded 5' primer and a J-beta primer mix. MiXCR, applied by TCRdb to the 5' RACE reads, yields one record per CDR3 protein. This table has roughly 1 million distinct CDR3 sequences, 20% to 25% appearing once. Healthy Caucasian individuals from Russia aged about 6 to 95 served as donors. Approximately 10 milliliters was the volume of peripheral blood drawn from each donor. With respect to this clonotype: Its matching antigen is unknown. A junction boundary mismatches the germline segment, possibly from a read error.

Germline CDR1 and CDR2: ENHRY and SYGVKD. This CDR3 has 14 amino acids. The sample was also linked to a second study, of T cells of mothers and their children.

The V call is TRBV10-3, the J call TRBJ1-2, with 8 bases identical to TRBD1. This TCR came from a girl aged 2-9 years in good health. The sample comprised blood. The CDR3 sequence is CAIGELQGADGYTF. Written as DNA, the CDR3 is TGTGCCATCGGTGAGTTGCAGGGGGCCGATGGCTACACCTTC.